This T cell receptor (beta chain) came from a study of blood T cells in healthy people across ages. Primers used in a second PCR of about 7 to 11 cycles were a sample-barcoded 5' primer and a J-beta primer mix. Each cDNA molecule received a tag from a template-switch adaptor that had 12 random nucleotides. TCRdb recomputed calls from the 5' RACE reads with MiXCR, one row per CDR3 protein. The data contain some 1,500,000 distinct CDR3 sequences, approximately 42% of them seen just once; the ten biggest clones take up about 3.8%. Study observations and caveats: Researchers deemed the diversity estimates from one million T cells underestimates. Donor CMV status, an unknown factor, possibly confounded changes in expanded clonotypes.

About this clonotype itself: The antigen is unknown.

The CDR3 is made up of 16 amino acids. V was pared by 2 bases and J by 4 bases, with 17 bases between. Germline lookup yields CDR1 MNHEY and CDR2 SMNVEV (reference sequence). No fewer than 6 micrograms of total RNA were isolated from every sample. The receptor comes from a young woman in good health. V is TRBV27 and J is TRBJ1-2; D is perhaps TRBD1 (5 bases). Sequenced material: blood. The CDR3 spells CASSLERRGAVYGYTF. The CDR3 DNA sequence: TGTGCCAGCAGTTTAGAGCGACGGGGCGCGGTCTATGGCTACACCTTC.